This is a list of T cell receptor beta chains from one sample in a study of blood T cell repertoires in COVID-19. Sequencing used immunoSEQ multiplex PCR; TCRdb keeps in-frame clones, though not all of them. The table lists over 70,000 clones, about nine tenths of them singletons. Sequenced input: peripheral blood. The receptors were sampled from a human donor in a cohort sampled during active COVID-19. Both conserved end residues are part of each CDR3.

v_call	j_call	cdr3_aa
TRBV19	TRBJ2-1	CASSGTYRGGRNEQFF
TRBV28	TRBJ2-1	CASSSGGGPVDFNEQFF
TRBV27	TRBJ2-5	CASSPNQGGETQYF
TRBV11-2	TRBJ1-6	CASSLGQPVRDSPLHF
TRBV12-3/TRBV12-4	TRBJ1-1	CASSIQGGTEAFF
TRBV10-3	TRBJ1-5	CAISESLGQGGQPQHF
TRBV28	TRBJ2-1	CASSRGERLFYNEQFF
TRBV14	TRBJ2-3	CASSQVVVLASGTDTQYF
TRBV7-8	TRBJ2-1	CASSSGRQGVF
TRBV25-1	TRBJ2-7	CASTQGDYEQYF
TRBV18	TRBJ1-5	CASSPDLGGPGGNQPQHF
TRBV6-5	TRBJ2-3	CASSLSRDTQYF
TRBV7-3	TRBJ2-1	CASSLSRDSNNEQFF
TRBV10-3	TRBJ1-4	CAIRGATNEKLFF
TRBV7-8	TRBJ1-2	CASSPQGDYGYTF
TRBV5-4	TRBJ2-7	CASSLAGEQYF
TRBV10-1	TRBJ1-4	CASSEVGGWVEKLFF
TRBV29-1	TRBJ2-3	CSVGGLAGGADTQYF
TRBV10-3	TRBJ2-1	CAISGLAGVNEQFF
TRBV28	TRBJ2-2	CASSFPFGLAGYPNTGELFF
TRBV3-1/TRBV3-2	TRBJ2-1	CASSQDGPYNEQFF
TRBV28	TRBJ1-1	CASSSISDPRRTEAFF
TRBV27	TRBJ1-1	CASSLRGTEAFF
TRBV3-1/TRBV3-2	TRBJ2-7	CASSRKGEGYEQYF
TRBV18	TRBJ2-7	CASSPLEQGNEQYF
TRBV12-5	TRBJ2-2	CASGLSAGGTGELFF
TRBV7-2	TRBJ2-7	CASSPTRANEQYF
TRBV7-3	TRBJ2-1	CASSLTPGAIYNEQFF
TRBV1	TRBJ2-5	CTSSHLPSGRGETQYF
TRBV16	TRBJ1-5	CASSQSAGKSDRAQPQHF
TRBV9	TRBJ2-1	CASSVGGGRYNEQFF
TRBV10-1	TRBJ2-1	CASSASNEGGGYNEQFF
TRBV4-1	TRBJ2-3	CASSQEGRGQIPDTQYF
TRBV6-5	TRBJ2-1	CASSWLAGVPNEQFF
TRBV5-5	TRBJ2-7	CASSFPGGNVYEQYF
TRBV9	TRBJ2-1	CASSAIAGGSYNEQFF
TRBV7-9	TRBJ2-7	CASSLGTGTEQYF
TRBV19	TRBJ2-7	CASSIGGSYEQYF
TRBV11-2	TRBJ2-2	CASSPRLAGGPVGTGELFF
TRBV7-2	TRBJ2-1	CASSLAALDEQFF
TRBV6-5	TRBJ2-7	CASSYRTAEQYF
TRBV28	TRBJ2-5	CASSLPQETQYF
TRBV5-8	TRBJ2-1	CASPVAGPQGRDEQFF
TRBV3-1/TRBV3-2	TRBJ2-1	CASSLWDSRGEQFF
TRBV3-1/TRBV3-2	TRBJ2-3	CASSPTRDSSTDTQYF
TRBV28	TRBJ1-5	CASAGGLQTLHNQPQHF
TRBV20-1	TRBJ2-7	CSVTQGFEQYF
TRBV27	TRBJ1-3	CASSSGLGGNTIYF
TRBV24-1	TRBJ2-1	CATQEGYSYNEQFF
TRBV9	TRBJ1-1	CASSDRDSAEAFF
TRBV11-2	TRBJ2-3	CASSGRTANGTDTQYF
TRBV27	TRBJ1-4	CASMATQFNEKLFF
TRBV27	TRBJ1-6	CASRKPGTGYSPLHF
TRBV5-1	TRBJ1-6	CASSLEQGAVPLHF
TRBV7-3	TRBJ2-2	CASSATSGSPTGELFF